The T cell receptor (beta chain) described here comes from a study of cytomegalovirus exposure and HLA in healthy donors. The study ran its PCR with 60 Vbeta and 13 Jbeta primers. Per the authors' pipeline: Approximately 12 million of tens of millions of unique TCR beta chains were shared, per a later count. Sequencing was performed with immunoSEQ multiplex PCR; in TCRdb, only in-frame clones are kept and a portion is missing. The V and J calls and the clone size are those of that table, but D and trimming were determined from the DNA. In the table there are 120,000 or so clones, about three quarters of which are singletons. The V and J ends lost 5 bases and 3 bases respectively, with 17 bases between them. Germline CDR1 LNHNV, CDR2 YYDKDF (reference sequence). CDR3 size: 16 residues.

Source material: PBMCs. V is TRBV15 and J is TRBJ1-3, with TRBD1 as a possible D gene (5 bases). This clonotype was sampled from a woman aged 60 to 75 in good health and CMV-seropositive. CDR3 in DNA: TGTGCCACCAGCGATCGACAGCTCCTAGATGGAAACACCATATATTTT. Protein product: CATSDRQLLDGNTIYF.